The 7 T cell receptor beta chains below come from one sample, sequenced in a study of identical twins. TCRdb passed the 5' RACE reads through MiXCR, listing each CDR3 protein once. The table shows around 530,000 distinct CDR3 sequences, with roughly 15% occurring only once. This sample also appeared in a second study, on yellow fever vaccine responses in identical twins.

The sequencing sample was made of CD4+ T cells sorted from blood. The source is a woman in her late teens or twenties in good health.

The sample holds a few counts of this clonotype. The chain employs TRBV20-1 and TRBJ2-7; D is possibly TRBD2 (6 bases). The CDR3 is made up of 15 amino acids. The V gene lost 0 bases and the J gene lost 1 base, with 13 bases spanning the gap. The germline V gene encodes CDR1 DFQATT and CDR2 SNEGSKA (reference sequence). Here the CDR3 DNA reads TGCAGTGCTAGAGATAGCGGAGGGGAGTCCTACGAGCAGTACTTC. It yields the protein CSARDSGGESYEQYF.

The chain employs TRBV7-3 and TRBJ2-3; TRBD2 agrees at 10 bases. With V trimmed by 1 base and J by 1 base, 14 bases remained unmatched. CDR1 is SGHTA and CDR2 is FQGTGA in the germline V gene. This CDR3 region has 20 residues. In DNA, the CDR3 is TGTGCCAGCAGCTTAAAGTTTCTAGCGGGAGATTCGATACGCACAGATACGCAGTATTTT. Translating gives CASSLKFLAGDSIRTDTQYF.

This clonotype was counted at least ten times. The chain uses TRBV28 and TRBJ2-4; D uncertain. CDR3 length equals 13 residues. Germline lookup yields CDR1 MDHEN and CDR2 SYDVKM. V lost 8 bases, J lost 8 bases, and 16 bases lay in between. The CDR3 nucleotides are TGTGCCAGCCACGGCGGCCCTCGGGACATTCAGTACTTC. Translated, it gives CASHGGPRDIQYF. Full variable domain (remainder filled in from reference TRBV28 and TRBJ2-4): DVKVTQSSRYLVKRTGEKVFLECVQDMDHENMFWYRQDPGLGLRLIYFSYDVKMKEKGDIPEGYSVSREKKERFSLILESASTNQTSMYLCASHGGPRDIQYFGAGTRLSVL.

The gene calls are TRBV12-3 or TRBV12-4 and TRBJ2-2; 10 bases align to TRBD1. The V segment lost 5 bases and the J segment 6 bases; nucleotides outside the gene matches: 6. The CDR3 contains 15 residues. The CDR3 protein is CASSGTTGGPGELFF. CDR3 DNA sequence: TGTGCCAGCAGTGGAACGACAGGGGGCCCCGGGGAGCTGTTTTTT.

This clonotype occurred a few times. The chain employs TRBV3-1 and TRBJ1-3; D is undetermined. The CDR3 totals 17 residues. V lost 4 bases and J 4 bases, leaving 20 bases between the germline ends. In germline, CDR1 is LGHDT, CDR2 YNNKEL (reference sequence). CDR3 coding DNA: TGTGCCAGCAGCCCAAACGGTTGGGCGGATCGAGGAAACACCATATATTTT. It encodes CASSPNGWADRGNTIYF.

The chain links TRBV20-1 to TRBJ2-2, with no clear D. Germline CDR1 reads DFQATT; CDR2 reads SNEGSKA (reference sequence). The V end lost 3 bases, the J end lost 7 bases, and 6 bases lay between the germline ends. CDR3 length: 11 residues. CDR3 in amino acids: CSARGIGELFF. The DNA of the CDR3 is TGCAGTGCTAGGGGGATCGGGGAGCTGTTTTTT.

This clonotype was observed a few times. The rearrangement joins TRBV29-1 to TRBJ2-1; 7 bases are shared with TRBD1. This CDR3 contains 12 residues. J lost 7 bases, V lost 6 bases, and 6 bases had no gene match. Germline V gene data show CDR1 as SQVTM and CDR2 as ANQGSEA. CDR3: CSVNRGGNEQFF. DNA for the CDR3: TGCAGCGTGAACAGGGGTGGGAATGAGCAGTTCTTC.